This T cell receptor beta chain derives from a study of identical twins. Study results and limitations: Out-of-frame alpha sequences shared by twins were enriched for low generation probability. Findings depended on cross-sectional statistics rather than tracking the same donors. While abundant cord blood beta clonotypes carried fewer insertions, memory repertoires showed no such pattern.

This clonotype has more than one count but fewer than ten. Its antigen is unknown. The CDR3 is 16 residues long. V was pared by 4 bases and J by 6 bases, with 12 bases of the junction left unmatched. CDR1 and CDR2 from the germline V gene are LGHDT and YNNKEL (reference sequence). MiXCR, run by TCRdb on the 5' RACE reads, gives a single entry per CDR3 protein. The sample lists 450,000 to 500,000 distinct CDR3 sequences, over 11% occurring once. These same records also appear under a second study, on yellow fever vaccine responses in identical twins. That work adds: Twins' vaccine T cell responses were reported to seem partly convergent and partly personalized.

Specimen: CD4+ T cells sorted from blood. V gene TRBV3-1 combines with J gene TRBJ2-1; 7 bases are shared with TRBD2. This receptor was taken from a young woman in good health. DNA of the CDR3: TGTGCCAGCAGCCCCTCCTCAGCGGGACTCCGCAATGAGCAGTTCTTC. It specifies CASSPSSAGLRNEQFF.